This T cell receptor beta chain was obtained from a study of blood T cell repertoires in COVID-19. The method was immunoSEQ multiplex PCR; TCRdb's version includes in-frame clones alone and lacks a portion of them. Among some 80,000 clones, approximately 90% were seen once, and the ten largest hold about 21%. This clone was observed a handful of times. CDR1 and CDR2 (germline): LGHDT, YNNKEL (reference sequence). This CDR3 has 14 residues. The ends were cut back, 0 bases at V and 6 bases at J, with 9 bases in the middle. Specimen: peripheral blood. V and J are TRBV3-1 (or the pseudogene TRBV3-2) and TRBJ2-1; possibly TRBD2 for D (6 bases). The clonotype was recovered from a human donor in a cohort sampled during active COVID-19. CDR3 DNA: TGTGCCAGCAGCCAAGAGTTGCGGGGCAATGAGCAGTTCTTC. This sequence encodes CASSQELRGNEQFF.